A selection of T cell receptor beta chains follows, all from one sample in a study of shared clonotypes between healthy human individuals. The assay was immunoSEQ multiplex PCR, and TCRdb's table has in-frame clones only and misses some. Among about 1.9 million clones listed, about 93% were seen once. Sequencing used naive CD8+ T cells from PBMCs. All receptors derive from a man in his late teens or twenties in good health. Some clones in this sample may be carry-over from other donors' samples. Both conserved end residues are part of each CDR3. A D gene is named only where the DNA matches it firmly. A row's size may be missing; if present it is once, few, many or a size class.

length: 15; J: TRBJ2-7; V: TRBV6-5; D: TRBD1; size: few; CDR3: CASSTNPFDRAEQYF; DNA: TGTGCCAGCAGTACCAACCCTTTTGACAGGGCCGAGCAGTACTTC
length: 14; J: TRBJ2-2; V: TRBV19; D: -; size: -; CDR3: CASSIPGSTGELFF; DNA: TGTGCCAGTAGTATCCCAGGGTCCACCGGGGAGCTGTTTTTT
length: 15; J: TRBJ1-3; V: TRBV7-2; D: -; size: -; CDR3: CASSPEEISGNTIYF; DNA: TGTGCCAGCAGCCCCGAAGAAATCTCTGGAAACACCATATATTTT
length: 16; J: TRBJ2-5; V: TRBV6-6; D: TRBD2; size: -; CDR3: CASSYLAGTNQETQYF; DNA: TGTGCCAGCAGTTACTTGGCCGGGACTAACCAAGAGACCCAGTACTTC
length: 14; J: TRBJ1-2; V: TRBV7-9; D: -; size: -; CDR3: CASSRQAIGYGYTF; DNA: TGTGCCAGCAGCCGACAGGCGATCGGCTATGGCTACACCTTC
length: 15; J: TRBJ1-2; V: TRBV7-9; D: TRBD1; size: -; CDR3: CASSSGIGTGNGYTF; DNA: TGTGCCAGCAGCTCGGGCATCGGGACAGGAAATGGCTACACCTTC
length: 16; J: TRBJ1-5; V: TRBV19; D: -; size: -; CDR3: CASSIMGGLSNQPQHF; DNA: TGTGCCAGTAGTATTATGGGGGGGCTTAGCAATCAGCCCCAGCATTTT
length: 16; J: TRBJ2-7; V: TRBV7-9; D: TRBD2; size: -; CDR3: CASSAQTSGQAYEQYF; DNA: TGTGCCAGCAGCGCCCAGACTAGCGGGCAGGCCTACGAGCAGTACTTC
length: 15; J: TRBJ1-1; V: TRBV11-1; D: -; size: -; CDR3: CASSLAPRGKAEAFF; DNA: TGTGCCAGCAGCTTAGCCCCACGTGGGAAGGCTGAAGCTTTCTTT
length: 14; J: TRBJ1-2; V: TRBV6-1; D: -; size: -; CDR3: CASSDYGGTYGYTF; DNA: TGTGCCAGCAGTGATTATGGGGGGACCTATGGCTACACCTTC
length: 15; J: TRBJ2-1; V: TRBV12-5; D: -; size: -; CDR3: CASGLSRGGWNEQFF; DNA: TGTGCTAGTGGTTTGAGCCGGGGTGGGTGGAATGAGCAGTTCTTC
length: 17; J: TRBJ2-3; V: TRBV27; D: TRBD2; size: -; CDR3: CASSSPITGTTTDTQYF; DNA: TGTGCCAGCAGTTCCCCTATTACCGGGACTACCACAGATACGCAGTATTTT
length: 14; J: TRBJ2-7; V: TRBV4-1; D: TRBD1; size: -; CDR3: CASSPGTASYEQYF; DNA: TGCGCCAGCAGCCCCGGGACAGCGTCCTACGAGCAGTACTTC
length: 15; J: TRBJ2-3; V: TRBV11-2; D: TRBD2; size: -; CDR3: CASSLYGGSTDTQYF; DNA: TGTGCCAGCAGCTTATACGGGGGGAGCACAGATACGCAGTATTTT
length: 13; J: TRBJ2-7; V: TRBV9; D: -; size: -; CDR3: CASSDGQSDEQYF; DNA: TGTGCCAGCAGCGACGGACAGTCGGACGAGCAGTACTTC
length: 14; J: TRBJ2-1; V: TRBV28; D: -; size: -; CDR3: CASRKSGFDNEQFF; DNA: TGTGCCAGCAGAAAATCGGGGTTCGACAATGAGCAGTTCTTC
length: 15; J: TRBJ1-1; V: TRBV29-1; D: -; size: -; CDR3: CSVERGRQRGTEAFF; DNA: TGCAGCGTTGAAAGGGGCAGACAGCGCGGCACTGAAGCTTTCTTT
length: 15; J: TRBJ2-1; V: TRBV5-1; D: -; size: -; CDR3: CASSAAAGGGAEQFF; DNA: TGCGCCAGCAGCGCCGCGGCCGGTGGGGGTGCTGAGCAGTTCTTC
length: 16; J: TRBJ1-4; V: TRBV28; D: TRBD1; size: -; CDR3: CASSSTLTGVSEKLFF; DNA: TGTGCCAGCAGCTCCACCCTCACAGGGGTCTCGGAAAAACTGTTTTTT
length: 15; J: TRBJ2-1; V: TRBV5-4; D: TRBD2; size: once; CDR3: CASSQSSGNYNEQFF; DNA: TGTGCCAGCAGCCAGAGTAGCGGGAACTACAATGAGCAGTTCTTC
length: 15; J: TRBJ2-7; V: TRBV7-9; D: TRBD1; size: -; CDR3: CASSPGTGGPYEQYF; DNA: TGTGCCAGCAGCCCTGGGACAGGGGGCCCCTACGAGCAGTACTTC
length: 14; J: TRBJ1-1; V: TRBV9; D: -; size: few; CDR3: CASSEDMGATEAFF; DNA: TGTGCCAGCAGCGAGGACATGGGGGCCACTGAAGCTTTCTTT
length: 13; J: TRBJ2-1; V: TRBV7-8; D: -; size: -; CDR3: CASTVRNWNEQFF; DNA: TGTGCCAGCACGGTAAGGAATTGGAATGAGCAGTTCTTC
length: 15; J: TRBJ1-1; V: TRBV9; D: -; size: -; CDR3: CASSVLGHMNTEAFF; DNA: TGTGCCAGCAGCGTCCTCGGCCACATGAACACTGAAGCTTTCTTT
length: 15; J: TRBJ2-1; V: TRBV28; D: TRBD2; size: -; CDR3: CASREQGLVGDEQFF; DNA: TGTGCCAGCAGGGAACAGGGACTAGTAGGCGATGAGCAGTTCTTC
length: 15; J: TRBJ2-2; V: TRBV27; D: TRBD2; size: -; CDR3: CATVGLAEPTGELFF; DNA: TGTGCCACCGTGGGACTAGCGGAGCCCACCGGGGAGCTGTTTTTT
length: 13; J: TRBJ1-2; V: TRBV19; D: TRBD1; size: -; CDR3: CASKRDRVDGYTF; DNA: TGTGCCAGTAAACGGGACAGGGTAGACGGCTACACCTTC
length: 13; J: TRBJ2-7; V: TRBV2; D: -; size: -; CDR3: CASSVPASYEQYF; DNA: TGTGCCAGCAGTGTGCCGGCCTCCTACGAGCAGTACTTC
length: 13; J: TRBJ2-7; V: TRBV27; D: -; size: -; CDR3: CASRSGVPYEQYF; DNA: TGTGCCAGCCGATCAGGGGTCCCCTACGAGCAGTACTTC
length: 18; J: TRBJ2-7; V: TRBV7-8; D: TRBD2; size: -; CDR3: CASSLGISAGGPLYEQYF; DNA: TGTGCCAGCAGCTTAGGGATCAGTGCGGGAGGGCCTCTCTACGAGCAGTACTTC
length: 14; J: TRBJ2-1; V: TRBV6-1; D: -; size: -; CDR3: CASASTFSYNEQFF; DNA: TGTGCCAGCGCGTCCACATTCTCCTACAATGAGCAGTTCTTC
length: 13; J: TRBJ2-2; V: TRBV9; D: -; size: -; CDR3: CASSLIWGGELFF; DNA: TGTGCCAGCAGCCTTATTTGGGGCGGGGAGCTGTTTTTT
length: 13; J: TRBJ1-1; V: TRBV7-9; D: -; size: few; CDR3: CASRDTTQTEAFF; DNA: TGTGCCAGCAGGGATACCACCCAGACTGAAGCTTTCTTT
length: 15; J: TRBJ2-7; V: TRBV28; D: -; size: once; CDR3: CASSFPLGSSYEQYF; DNA: TGTGCCAGCAGTTTTCCTCTCGGAAGCTCCTACGAGCAGTACTTC
length: 13; J: TRBJ1-2; V: TRBV5-6; D: TRBD1; size: -; CDR3: CASSTGVNYGYTF; DNA: TGTGCCAGCAGTACAGGGGTTAACTATGGCTACACCTTC
length: 16; J: TRBJ2-1; V: TRBV9; D: -; size: once; CDR3: CASSVVDVSSYNEQFF; DNA: TGTGCCAGCAGCGTAGTCGACGTAAGCTCCTACAATGAGCAGTTCTTC
length: 16; J: TRBJ2-3; V: TRBV28; D: -; size: -; CDR3: CASSLYGTESTDTQYF; DNA: TGTGCCAGCAGTTTGTATGGGACTGAAAGCACAGATACGCAGTATTTT
length: 15; J: TRBJ2-1; V: TRBV5-1; D: -; size: -; CDR3: CASETVGESEDEQFF; DNA: TGCGCCAGCGAAACGGTAGGGGAATCAGAGGATGAGCAGTTCTTC
length: 16; J: TRBJ1-5; V: TRBV27; D: -; size: -; CDR3: CASSSTWDLNNQPQHF; DNA: TGTGCCAGCAGTTCCACTTGGGACCTCAACAATCAGCCCCAGCATTTT
length: 19; J: TRBJ2-1; V: TRBV28; D: TRBD2; size: -; CDR3: CASSPRGHWAGGGYNEQFF; DNA: TGTGCCAGCAGTCCCCGAGGCCACTGGGCGGGAGGGGGTTACAATGAGCAGTTCTTC
length: 14; J: TRBJ1-4; V: TRBV27; D: -; size: -; CDR3: CASSPGPINEKLFF; DNA: TGTGCCAGCAGCCCCGGGCCAATTAATGAAAAACTGTTTTTT
length: 17; J: TRBJ2-7; V: TRBV10-2; D: -; size: once; CDR3: CASTGIKRQANTYEQYF; DNA: TGCGCCAGCACGGGGATTAAGCGACAGGCTAATACCTACGAGCAGTACTTC
length: 15; J: TRBJ2-1; V: TRBV2; D: TRBD2; size: -; CDR3: CASSDSGASYNEQFF; DNA: TGTGCCAGCAGTGATAGCGGGGCTTCCTACAATGAGCAGTTCTTC
length: 19; J: TRBJ2-3; V: TRBV5-1; D: -; size: -; CDR3: CASSLVYNPSENSPDTQYF; DNA: TGCGCCAGCAGCTTGGTTTATAATCCTAGCGAAAATAGTCCAGATACGCAGTATTTT